The clone carrying this T cell receptor beta chain appeared once. The data were obtained in a study of shared clonotypes between healthy human individuals. Clones were read by immunoSEQ multiplex PCR, and TCRdb kept only the in-frame ones, dropping some. The table has 450,000 or so clones, approximately 80% seen once. CDR1 MDHEN and CDR2 SYDVKM come from the germline V gene. This CDR3 region has 17 residues. V lost 3 bases and J 4 bases, leaving 19 bases between the germline ends. The receptor was derived from a woman aged 40 to 50 in good health. Some clones in this sample may be carry-over from other donors' samples. The sequenced material came from PBMCs. This chain uses TRBV28 with TRBJ1-5; the D is unclear. For the CDR3, the DNA is TGTGCCAGCAGTTTGCGGCAACTCTCTATCTGGAATCAGCCCCAGCATTTT. This sequence encodes CASSLRQLSIWNQPQHF.